The 25 T cell receptor beta chains given below trace back to one sample, sequenced in a study of blood T cell repertoires in COVID-19. The assay was immunoSEQ multiplex PCR, and TCRdb's table has in-frame clones only and misses some. The table records some 230,000 clones, 75% to 90% of them present only once. Sequencing input: PBMCs or T cells enriched from blood (not recorded which). The receptors derive from a woman aged 18-29 years in a cohort exposed to, infected with or recovered from COVID-19 (not recorded which).

There are a few counts of this clone. The chain couples TRBV2 to TRBJ2-3; weak D call: TRBD2 (6 bases). The CDR3 extends over 12 amino acids. Germline CDR1 is SNHLY and CDR2 is FYNNEI. V lost 4 bases to trimming and J lost 10 bases, with 12 bases between them. The CDR3, as DNA: TGTGCCAGCAGTGTTTCAAGGGAGGCGCAGTATTTT. Its protein product is CASSVSREAQYF.

The genes are TRBV11-2 and TRBJ2-2; 10 nucleotides line up with TRBD2. J gave up 7 bases and V 4 bases, and 6 bases lay outside the gene matches. The CDR3 totals 15 residues. The V gene's germline CDR1 is SGHAT and CDR2 FQNNGV. The CDR3 coding sequence is TGTGCCAGCAGCTCAACTAGCGGGATAGGCGGGGAGCTGTTTTTT. This translates into CASSSTSGIGGELFF.

This clone appeared a single time. CDR3 in amino acids: CASSFGGQGDGYTF. In nucleotides, the CDR3 is TGTGCCAGTAGTTTTGGTGGGCAGGGCGATGGCTACACCTTC. The chain links TRBV19 to TRBJ1-2, with D maybe TRBD1 (5 bases). Trimming removed 5 bases at V and 6 bases at J, with 16 bases between. The CDR3 loop spans 14 amino acids. The V gene's germline CDR1 is LNHDA and CDR2 SQIVND (reference sequence).

This clone showed up just once. The chain recombines TRBV14 with TRBJ2-7; 11 nucleotides match TRBD2. V lost 6 bases, J lost 5 bases, and 3 bases stayed unmatched. Germline V gene sequence: CDR1 SGHDN, CDR2 FVKESK. This CDR3 is built from 13 residues. The CDR3 spells CASSRLAGNEQYF. The CDR3 bases are TGTGCCAGCAGTAGACTAGCGGGAAACGAGCAGTACTTC.

This chain connects TRBV27 to TRBJ1-6; D is possibly TRBD1 (5 bases). With 6 bases removed from V and 1 base from J, the gap between germline ends came to 13 bases. The germline CDR1 and CDR2 sequences are MNHEY and SMNVEV (reference sequence). The CDR3 sequence is 16 residues long. The CDR3 nucleotides are TGTGCCAGCAGCGCCGACCCAGGGTCCTATAATTCACCCCTCCACTTT. Amino acids: CASSADPGSYNSPLHF.

Written as DNA, the CDR3 is TGTGCCAGCAGGACAGGGGGCGCGTACACTGAAGCTTTCTTT. It yields the protein CASRTGGAYTEAFF. The rearrangement links TRBV2 to TRBJ1-1, with 10 bases identical to TRBD1. V shed 6 bases, J shed 3 bases, and the junction held 4 bases outside the gene matches. The germline V gene has CDR1 SNHLY and CDR2 FYNNEI. The CDR3 covers 14 residues.

The V call is TRBV5-1, the J call TRBJ1-3; D uncertain. Germline V lookup: CDR1 SGHRS, CDR2 YFSETQ. V lost 1 base and J lost 2, with 7 bases in between. This CDR3 spans 14 amino acids. The CDR3 region is CASSLTVTGNTIYF. The CDR3 nucleotides read TGCGCCAGCAGCTTGACAGTAACTGGAAACACCATATATTTT.

The chain is built from TRBV15 and TRBJ2-3; D is perhaps TRBD2 (5 bases). V was trimmed by 5 bases and J by 0 bases, leaving 9 bases between them. CDR1 is LNHNV, CDR2 YYDKDF, per germline (reference sequence). CDR3 length: 14 amino acids. In DNA, the CDR3 is TGTGCCACCAGCCTTAGCGTAAGCACAGATACGCAGTATTTT. Its translation is CATSLSVSTDTQYF. The full variable domain, rest sourced from reference TRBV15 and TRBJ2-3, is DAMVIQNPRYQVTQFGKPVTLSCSQTLNHNVMYWYQQKSSQAPKLLFHYYDKDFNNEADTPDNFQSRRPNTSFCFLDIRSPGLGDTAMYLCATSLSVSTDTQYFGPGTRLTVL.

V and J are TRBV5-4 and TRBJ1-6, with D perhaps matching TRBD1 (5 bases). Trimming took off 6 bases at V and 5 bases at J, with 18 bases between the two ends. Germline V gene lookup returns CDR1 SGHNT and CDR2 YYREEE (reference sequence). There are 16 residues in the CDR3. The CDR3 DNA reads as TGTGCCAGCAACACCGAGCCCAGGGTGGATAATTCACCCCTCCACTTT. As protein: CASNTEPRVDNSPLHF.

The chain is built from TRBV19 and TRBJ1-5; 7 bases are a match to TRBD1. The junction had 10 bases not matched to a gene; V was cut back by 5 bases and J by 0 bases. This CDR3 contains 17 residues. Germline V gene lookup returns CDR1 LNHDA and CDR2 SQIVND (reference sequence). CDR3 sequence: CASSFGVRGYSNQPQHF. The CDR3 nucleotides read TGTGCCAGTAGTTTTGGAGTCAGGGGGTATAGCAATCAGCCCCAGCATTTT.

The rearrangement uses TRBV28 and TRBJ2-1, with 7 bases lining up with TRBD1. With V trimmed by 6 bases and J by 9 bases, 5 bases remained unmatched. The CDR3 consists of 12 residues. The germline V gene encodes CDR1 MDHEN and CDR2 SYDVKM. CDR3 sequence reads: CASRKQGIEQFF. The CDR3 DNA sequence: TGTGCCAGCAGGAAACAGGGGATTGAGCAGTTCTTC.

This clone showed up just once. The gene calls are TRBV11-2 and TRBJ2-1, with D tentatively TRBD2 (6 bases). Per the germline V gene, CDR1 is SGHAT and CDR2 is FQNNGV. V was shortened by 0 bases and J by 0 bases, with 9 bases between the two germline ends. CDR3 size: 16 residues. CDR3 in amino acids: CASSLDAGSSYNEQFF. Written as DNA, the CDR3 is TGTGCCAGCAGCTTAGATGCGGGGAGCTCCTACAATGAGCAGTTCTTC.

The genes are TRBV4-1 and TRBJ2-5; 7 nucleotides line up with TRBD2. CDR3 length: 17 amino acids. Germline trimming cut 3 bases from V and 5 bases from J; bases unmatched to any gene: 15. The germline gives CDR1 MGHRA, CDR2 YSYEKL. The CDR3 is CASSQAWDTGEGETQYF. CDR3 coding DNA: TGCGCCAGCAGCCAGGCATGGGATACGGGGGAGGGGGAGACCCAGTACTTC.

The V gene is TRBV9, the J gene TRBJ2-2, with TRBD1 as a possible D gene (7 bases). CDR1 is SGDLS and CDR2 is YYNGEE in the germline V gene. V was cut by 4 bases and J by 5 bases, with 18 bases left in between. The CDR3 spans 16 residues. CDR3 sequence (DNA): TGTGCCAGCAGCCCCACAGGAGGGGGCCGGACCGGGGAGCTGTTTTTT. Protein product: CASSPTGGGRTGELFF.

This sequence joins TRBV5-1 and TRBJ2-1; 10 bases are a match to TRBD2. CDR1 and CDR2 (germline): SGHRS, YFSETQ. Trimming at V came to 4 bases and at J to 5 bases, leaving 6 bases not matched to a gene. This CDR3 has 15 residues. The CDR3 loop reads CASSVLAGGDNEQFF. In DNA, the CDR3 is TGCGCCAGCAGCGTATTAGCGGGGGGAGACAATGAGCAGTTCTTC.

V usage is TRBV14 and J usage is TRBJ2-3; D not certain. Per the germline V gene, CDR1 is SGHDN and CDR2 is FVKESK. Trimming removed 3 bases at V and 4 bases at J, with 11 bases between. The CDR3 runs to 14 residues. CDR3 bases: TGTGCCAGCAGCCAGTCTATCGCCGCAGATACGCAGTATTTT. It codes for CASSQSIAADTQYF.

The rearrangement links TRBV5-1 to TRBJ1-3; a possible D gene is TRBD1 (6 bases). This CDR3 region has 16 residues. The germline gives CDR1 SGHRS, CDR2 YFSETQ. V lost 0 bases to trimming and J lost 0 bases, with 10 bases between them. The chain's CDR3 is CASSLGTADSGNTIYF. In nucleotides, the CDR3 is TGCGCCAGCAGCTTGGGGACAGCGGACTCTGGAAACACCATATATTTT.

This clone was picked up one time. At the DNA level, this CDR3 is encoded by other sequences in the same sample as well. CDR3: CASSLGSGSSYEQYF. CDR3 bases: TGTGCCAGCAGCTTAGGGTCCGGGAGCTCCTACGAGCAGTACTTC. J is TRBJ2-7 and V is TRBV7-2; D is perhaps TRBD2 (6 bases). This CDR3 is built from 15 residues. Per germline, CDR1 SGHTA and CDR2 FQGNSA. V lost 1 base, J lost 0 bases, and 10 bases lay in between.

V is TRBV4-1 and J is TRBJ2-1; D possibly corresponds to TRBD1 (5 bases). Germline CDR1 is MGHRA and CDR2 is YSYEKL. The CDR3 contains 13 residues. V lost 1 base to trimming and J lost 12 bases, with 13 bases between them. In DNA, the CDR3 is TGCGCCAGCAGCCAAGTTCGGACAAAAAGGCAGTTCTTC. It encodes CASSQVRTKRQFF.

V usage is TRBV3-1 (or the pseudogene TRBV3-2) and J usage is TRBJ1-3; D remains unclear. The CDR3 is made up of 17 amino acids. Germline CDR1 LGHDT, CDR2 YNNKEL (reference sequence). Trimming stripped 0 bases from V and 0 bases from J, with 12 bases between. Here the CDR3 reads CASSQDQVTPSGNTIYF. The CDR3 coding sequence is TGTGCCAGCAGCCAAGATCAGGTAACCCCCTCTGGAAACACCATATATTTT.

The chain carries TRBV4-2 and TRBJ2-1; 13 bases align to TRBD2. The CDR3 covers 16 residues. The germline V gene encodes CDR1 LGHNA and CDR2 YNFKEQ. Trimming at V came to 3 bases and at J to 9 bases, leaving 8 bases not matched to a gene. CDR3 coding DNA: TGTGCCAGCAGCCACGCAACTAGCGGGAGGGCAAGTGAGCAGTTCTTC. Translated: CASSHATSGRASEQFF.

The V and J genes are TRBV21-1 and TRBJ1-4. TRBV21-1 constitutes a pseudogene. CDR3 length equals 16 residues. The CDR3 DNA reads as TGTGCCAGCAGCAAAGCGCGGAGGGCGATGATGGAAAAACTGTTTTTT. Protein product: CASSKARRAMMEKLFF.

The chain employs TRBV3-1 (or the pseudogene TRBV3-2) and TRBJ1-6, with D hard to call. In germline, CDR1 is LGHDT, CDR2 YNNKEL (reference sequence). CDR3 length: 16 amino acids. The V gene lost 6 bases and the J gene lost 0 bases, with 12 bases spanning the gap. The DNA for the CDR3 is TGTGCCAGCAGTGACATGGGTCCCTCCTATAATTCACCCCTCCACTTT. Encoded protein: CASSDMGPSYNSPLHF.

The chain combines TRBV3-1 (or the pseudogene TRBV3-2) with TRBJ1-4; D is ambiguous. The germline V gene encodes CDR1 LGHDT and CDR2 YNNKEL (reference sequence). Trimming took off 0 bases at V and 7 bases at J, with 6 bases between the two ends. The CDR3 is made up of 13 amino acids. In DNA, the CDR3 is TGTGCCAGCAGCCAAGATGGCGGTGAAAAACTGTTTTTT. Its translation: CASSQDGGEKLFF.

The chain combines TRBV24-1 with TRBJ1-2; TRBD1 aligns across 7 bases. Germline CDR1 KGHDR, CDR2 SFDVKD. The ends lost 5 bases at V and 7 bases at J; junction bases unmatched: 3. The CDR3 runs to 12 residues. The CDR3 spells CATSGGGFGYTF. CDR3 in DNA: TGTGCCACCAGTGGAGGGGGCTTTGGCTACACCTTC.